One and the same sample provided the 26 T cell receptor beta chains below, sequenced in a study of cytomegalovirus exposure and HLA in healthy donors. This PCR relied on a set of 60 Vbeta primers and 13 Jbeta primers. Repertoires were generated with immunoSEQ multiplex PCR, while TCRdb's copy carries only in-frame clones and drops some. The sample has 150,000 to 200,000 clones; around three quarters are singletons. Sequenced input: PBMCs. These receptors all stem from a man aged 25-45 years in good health and CMV-seronegative.

V is TRBV29-1 and J is TRBJ1-2; TRBD1 matches 9 bases. The V and J ends lost 7 bases and 6 bases, in that order; junction bases with no gene match: 9. CDR1 and CDR2 (germline): SQVTM, ANQGSEA. CDR3 length: 13 amino acids. DNA of the CDR3: TGCAGCGCCCCGGGACAGGGTTTGAATGGCTACACCTTC. Its protein is CSAPGQGLNGYTF.

The chain is built from TRBV28 and TRBJ2-3; 7 bases map to TRBD2. Losses at the gene ends were 7 bases for V and 1 base for J; bases not matched to a gene: 11. This CDR3 is 16 amino acids long. Germline V CDR1 and CDR2: MDHEN, SYDVKM. The CDR3 reads CASNPFGGSRTDTQYF. The CDR3 DNA reads as TGTGCCAGCAATCCATTCGGCGGGAGTCGCACAGATACGCAGTATTTT.

This chain connects TRBV5-1 to TRBJ1-6; tentative D call: TRBD1 (5 bases). The CDR3 spans 20 residues. V lost 4 bases, J lost 5 bases, and 28 bases lay in between. Germline V gene data show CDR1 as SGHRS and CDR2 as YFSETQ. The CDR3 bases are TGCGCCAGCAGCCCAAGCCTTGGGGGGTCGTCCTCCGCGGATAATTCACCCCTCCACTTT. Its protein product is CASSPSLGGSSSADNSPLHF.

V and J are TRBV7-8 and TRBJ2-2; D might be TRBD1 (6 bases). Per germline, CDR1 SGHVS and CDR2 FQNEAQ. The V gene lost 5 bases and the J gene lost 4 bases, with 17 bases spanning the gap. The length of the CDR3 is 16 residues. The CDR3 protein is CASSPRGLQGTGELFF. CDR3 coding DNA: TGTGCCAGCAGCCCGAGAGGGTTACAGGGCACCGGGGAGCTGTTTTTT.

CDR3 nucleotide sequence: TGCGCCAGCAGTCAATCGACAGGTCTTCACTACGAGCAGTACTTC. Translation: CASSQSTGLHYEQYF. V gene TRBV23-1 combines with J gene TRBJ2-7; maybe TRBD1 (6 bases). TRBV23-1 falls under the ORF class, with uncertain function. This CDR3 contains 15 residues. V lost 0 bases, J lost 3 bases, and 12 bases lay in between.

This clone was seen only once. The gene calls are TRBV25-1 and TRBJ2-3; TRBD2 agrees at 11 bases. From germline, CDR1 is MGHDK and CDR2 SYGVNS. The ends lost 5 bases at V and 4 bases at J; junction bases unmatched: 8. The CDR3 is made up of 16 amino acids. The CDR3 is CASSPTSGSGADTQYF. DNA for the CDR3: TGTGCCAGCAGTCCTACTAGCGGGAGTGGTGCAGATACGCAGTATTTT.

In this sample, this clone turned up a few times. This chain uses TRBV7-2 with TRBJ1-5; 8 bases map to TRBD1. With 5 bases clipped from V and 0 bases from J, the junction kept 6 bases outside the gene matches. Germline CDR1 reads SGHTA; CDR2 reads FQGNSA. The CDR3 contains 16 residues. This CDR3 reads CASSHTGGPSNQPQHF. The CDR3 nucleotides are TGTGCCAGCAGCCACACAGGGGGGCCTAGCAATCAGCCCCAGCATTTT.

The chain couples TRBV5-6 to TRBJ2-3, with TRBD1 as a possible D gene (6 bases). CDR1 SGHDT and CDR2 YYEEEE come from the germline V gene. V lost 2 bases, J lost 1 base, and 17 bases lay in between. The CDR3 is 17 residues long. This CDR3 is CASSLIPGHTGTDTQYF. DNA of the CDR3: TGTGCCAGCAGCTTAATTCCGGGACATACGGGCACAGATACGCAGTATTTT.

The V gene is TRBV13, the J gene TRBJ2-3; D is unresolved. The CDR3 covers 15 residues. Germline assignment: CDR1 PRHDT and CDR2 FYEKMQ (reference sequence). The V end lost 1 base, the J end lost 9 bases, and 17 bases lay between the germline ends. The CDR3 nucleotides read TGTGCCAGCAGCTTAGTCACAATCGGGTGGTACACGCAGTATTTT. Protein product: CASSLVTIGWYTQYF.

The chain carries TRBV7-2 and TRBJ2-2, with TRBD1 matching 9 bases. This CDR3 spans 16 amino acids. Trimming at V came to 5 bases and at J to 6 bases, leaving 10 bases not matched to a gene. Germline lookup yields CDR1 SGHTA and CDR2 FQGNSA. The DNA for the CDR3 is TGTGCCAGCAGCGCCACAGGGGGCTTCAGCGCCGGGGAGCTGTTTTTT. Translation gives CASSATGGFSAGELFF.

This clone has just one count. This chain connects TRBV7-9 to TRBJ2-1, with 7 bases aligning to TRBD2. The CDR3 loop spans 13 amino acids. CDR1 is SEHNR and CDR2 is FQNEAQ in the germline V gene (reference sequence). The V gene end was trimmed by 3 bases and the J gene end by 12 bases; junction bases not matched to a gene: 8. The CDR3 region is CASSFRGSLSQFF. Written as DNA, the CDR3 is TGTGCCAGCAGCTTCCGCGGGAGTTTATCGCAGTTCTTC. Looking up the rest from reference TRBV7-9 and TRBJ2-1 gives the full variable domain: DTGVSQNPRHKITKRGQNVTFRCDPISEHNRLYWYRQTLGQGPEFLTYFQNEAQLEKSRLLSDRFSAERPKGSFSTLEIQRTEQGDSAMYLCASSFRGSLSQFFGPGTRLTVL.

There are a few counts of this clone. The sample has other DNA sequences that encode this CDR3 too. The rearrangement uses TRBV6-5 and TRBJ2-3, with D uncertain. Germline V gives CDR1 MNHEY, CDR2 SVGAGI. The CDR3 has 15 amino acids. Trimming shortened V by 2 bases and J by 1 base, and 10 bases separated the two germline ends. CDR3 loop: CASSYGGSRTDTQYF. Here the CDR3 DNA reads TGTGCCAGCAGTTACGGCGGAAGCCGCACAGATACGCAGTATTTT.

This rearrangement joins TRBV28 to TRBJ1-5; TRBD1 is a possible D gene (6 bases). The CDR3 covers 13 residues. V gave up 7 bases and J gave up 6 bases, with 13 bases separating them. CDR1 is MDHEN, CDR2 SYDVKM, per germline. CDR3 protein: CASTIQGSQPQHF. The CDR3 bases are TGTGCCAGCACCATACAGGGCTCTCAGCCCCAGCATTTT.

This chain connects TRBV25-1 to TRBJ2-1; perhaps TRBD1 as D (6 bases). Germline V gene data show CDR1 as MGHDK and CDR2 as SYGVNS. The V end lost 3 bases, the J end lost 3 bases, and 9 bases lay between the germline ends. The CDR3 length is 14 residues. This CDR3 is CASSEVRGYNEQFF. In nucleotides, the CDR3 is TGTGCCAGCAGTGAGGTCAGGGGCTACAATGAGCAGTTCTTC. Combining the CDR3 with reference TRBV25-1 and TRBJ2-1 gives the whole variable domain EADIYQTPRYLVIGTGKKITLECSQTMGHDKMYWYQQDPGMELHLIHYSYGVNSTEKGDLSSESTVSRIRTEHFPLTLESARPSHTSQYLCASSEVRGYNEQFFGPGTRLTVL.

The chain joins TRBV2 to TRBJ1-6; perhaps TRBD1 as D (5 bases). CDR1 and CDR2 from the germline V gene are SNHLY and FYNNEI. This CDR3 has 16 amino acids. V gave up 8 bases and J gave up 5 bases, with 19 bases separating them. CDR3 DNA sequence: TGTGCCAGCGCCCTGCGGGGGGGTCGGGATAATTCACCCCTCCACTTT. Its protein is CASALRGGRDNSPLHF.

With regard to this clone: Other DNA sequences in the same sample also yield this CDR3. This chain links TRBV11-3 with TRBJ2-3; 8 nucleotides agree with TRBD2. Germline assignment: CDR1 SGHNT and CDR2 YENEEA. This CDR3 is built from 15 residues. With V trimmed by 5 bases and J by 0 bases, 4 bases remained unmatched. Here the CDR3 reads CASSPGGESTDTQYF. DNA of the CDR3: TGTGCCAGCAGCCCGGGGGGGGAGAGCACAGATACGCAGTATTTT.

The chain employs TRBV6-1 and TRBJ2-7; 7 nucleotides align to TRBD1. CDR1 is MNHNS and CDR2 is SASEGT in the germline V gene. V was clipped by 0 bases and J by 3 bases; unmatched bases: 11. CDR3 length: 17 residues. The CDR3 sequence is CASSEAQLGTAVYEQYF. The CDR3 nucleotides are TGTGCCAGCAGTGAAGCGCAACTCGGGACAGCTGTCTACGAGCAGTACTTC.

This clone came up a few times. This CDR3 reads CASSLEARYEQYF. For the CDR3, the DNA is TGTGCCAGCAGCTTGGAAGCCCGCTACGAGCAGTACTTC. V gene TRBV5-4 combines with J gene TRBJ2-7; D unresolved. This CDR3 comprises 13 residues. Per the germline V gene, CDR1 is SGHNT and CDR2 is YYREEE (reference sequence). Trimming removed 0 bases from V and 3 bases from J, with 7 bases in between.

The chain is built from TRBV27 and TRBJ2-3, with D possibly being TRBD2 (6 bases). The length of the CDR3 is 16 residues. Germline CDR1 is MNHEY and CDR2 is SMNVEV (reference sequence). Trimming removed 4 bases at V and 1 base at J, with 15 bases between. The CDR3 here is CASSSLVGGGTDTQYF. CDR3 in DNA: TGTGCCAGCAGTTCCCTTGTGGGAGGCGGCACAGATACGCAGTATTTT.

V is TRBV28 and J is TRBJ1-5; D is possibly TRBD1 (5 bases). Germline lookup yields CDR1 MDHEN and CDR2 SYDVKM. This CDR3 has 17 residues. V was shortened by 5 bases and J by 0 bases, with 17 bases between the two germline ends. The CDR3 DNA sequence: TGTGCCAGCAGTATCCAGGGTGCCGTTTATAGCAATCAGCCCCAGCATTTT. Translating it yields CASSIQGAVYSNQPQHF.

This clone has a handful of counts. The rearrangement uses TRBV28 and TRBJ1-1; 9 nucleotides line up with TRBD1. The CDR3 is made up of 17 amino acids. After removal of 7 bases from V and 4 bases from J, the junction contained 16 bases not matched to a gene. Germline-derived CDR1 and CDR2 are MDHEN and SYDVKM. The CDR3 protein is CASTKVPGQGPSTEAFF. The CDR3 DNA sequence: TGTGCCAGCACCAAAGTCCCGGGACAGGGCCCGAGCACTGAAGCTTTCTTT.

The chain is built from TRBV25-1 and TRBJ2-3, with D possibly being TRBD2 (6 bases). Trimming removed 3 bases at V and 2 bases at J, with 15 bases between. The CDR3 extends over 16 amino acids. Germline assignment: CDR1 MGHDK and CDR2 SYGVNS. The CDR3 loop reads CASSDTRGGYTDTQYF. DNA of the CDR3: TGTGCCAGCAGTGATACCCGGGGAGGCTACACAGATACGCAGTATTTT.

The V call is TRBV4-1, the J call TRBJ2-7; 10 bases map to TRBD2. The germline V gene encodes CDR1 MGHRA and CDR2 YSYEKL. Trimming cost V 6 bases and J 3 bases; bases outside gene matches: 8. CDR3 length equals 15 residues. The CDR3 DNA sequence: TGCGCCAGCAGGGACTCTAGCGGGAGTATCTACGAGCAGTACTTC. As protein: CASRDSSGSIYEQYF.

The chain carries TRBV2 and TRBJ1-5; D is undetermined. CDR3 length: 18 amino acids. Germline V lookup: CDR1 SNHLY, CDR2 FYNNEI. Trimming cost V 3 bases and J 0 bases, with 18 bases left between them. The CDR3 coding sequence is TGTGCCAGCAGTGAGGCCAGCCTGAAGCTAGCTAGCAATCAGCCCCAGCATTTT. Its protein is CASSEASLKLASNQPQHF.

In its sample, this clone was seen once. The junction departs from germline at one end; a sequencing error may be responsible. V usage is TRBV7-9 and J usage is TRBJ2-4, with 7 bases aligning to TRBD1. The length of the CDR3 is 15 residues. CDR1 is SEHNR, CDR2 FQNEAQ, per germline (reference sequence). The DNA of the CDR3 is TGTGTCAGCAGCTTAGGGGGCGGTGGCAAAAACATTCAGTACTTC. It specifies CVSSLGGGGKNIQYF.

J is TRBJ1-2 and V is TRBV6-7, with TRBD1 matching over 9 bases. TRBV6-7 is an ORF for which the function is uncertain. V shed 4 bases and J 5 bases; nucleotides not matched to a gene: 5. The CDR3 contains 14 residues. The CDR3 protein is CASSSTTGGYGYTF. In DNA form, the CDR3 reads TGTGCCAGCAGTTCCACGACAGGGGGATATGGCTACACCTTC.